Included here is one T cell receptor beta chain sequence, with context. The data belong to a study of shared clonotypes between healthy human individuals. CDR1 and CDR2 (germline): MNHEY, SMNVEV (reference sequence). V lost 4 bases and J lost 5, with 14 bases in between. The CDR3 is made up of 14 amino acids. As handled by the study authors: Filtering differed since immunoSEQ provided only junctions, with no quality scores. The repertoire was sequenced with immunoSEQ multiplex PCR; TCRdb's copy has only in-frame clones and lacks some. V, J and clone size are taken as reported in that table, and D and trimming were inferred from the DNA itself. Here the sample spans under 2,500,000 clones, almost 96% being singletons.

The specimen was naive CD4+ T cells sorted from blood. Stated subset: CD45RA+ positively selected. The chain carries TRBV27 and TRBJ2-5, with D tentatively TRBD2 (7 bases). The receptor's source is a young man in good health. The CDR3 bases are TGTGCCAGCAGTTCGTGGGGGGGGCAGGAGACCCAGTACTTC. It yields the protein CASSSWGGQETQYF.